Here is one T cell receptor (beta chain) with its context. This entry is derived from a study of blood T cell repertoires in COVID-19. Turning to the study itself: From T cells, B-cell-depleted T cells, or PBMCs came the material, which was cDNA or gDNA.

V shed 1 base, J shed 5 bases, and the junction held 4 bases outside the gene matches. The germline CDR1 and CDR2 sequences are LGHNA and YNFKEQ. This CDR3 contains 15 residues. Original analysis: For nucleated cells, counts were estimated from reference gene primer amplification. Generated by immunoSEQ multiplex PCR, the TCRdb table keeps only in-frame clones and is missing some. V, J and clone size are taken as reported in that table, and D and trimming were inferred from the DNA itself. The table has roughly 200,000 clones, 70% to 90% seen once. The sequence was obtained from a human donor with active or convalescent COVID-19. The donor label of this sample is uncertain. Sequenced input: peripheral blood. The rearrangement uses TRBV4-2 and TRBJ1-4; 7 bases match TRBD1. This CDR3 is CASSQVPGQNEKLFF. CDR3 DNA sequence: TGTGCCAGCAGCCAAGTGCCGGGACAGAATGAAAAACTGTTTTTT.